This T cell receptor (beta chain) emerged from a study of CD8+ T cells in alopecia areata. Findings and limits, study-wide: Whereas mice showed it more clearly, TCR sharing across patients was murkier, possibly because of HLA. Many expanded lesional clones stayed in scalp and blood while on tofacitinib. Whether baseline CD8+ expansion is linked to response remains uncertain, given a single nonresponder.

Indicated treatment: oral pan-JAK inhibitor, 5-10 mg twice daily. Collected material from alopecia areata patients comprised lesional scalp punch biopsies and peripheral blood. This clone was observed a handful of times. Its matching antigen is unknown. The authors extracted RNA and reverse transcribed it into cDNA as the sequencing template. Clones were sequenced by immunoSEQ multiplex PCR, and TCRdb holds only the in-frame ones, with some missing. This table has tens of thousands of clones, approximately 30% appearing once. The ends were cut back, 3 bases at V and 1 base at J, with 9 bases in the middle. Germline CDR1 is GTSNPN and CDR2 is SVGIG (reference sequence). The CDR3 is 13 residues long.

This sequence was found in a human donor with alopecia areata. V gene TRBV30 combines with J gene TRBJ1-2; D uncertain. Source: CD8+ T cells sorted from blood, taken at week 4, from a patient treated with tofacitinib. CDR3 sequence: CAWRPRNNYGYTF. Written as DNA, the CDR3 is TGTGCCTGGAGACCACGGAATAACTATGGCTACACCTTC.